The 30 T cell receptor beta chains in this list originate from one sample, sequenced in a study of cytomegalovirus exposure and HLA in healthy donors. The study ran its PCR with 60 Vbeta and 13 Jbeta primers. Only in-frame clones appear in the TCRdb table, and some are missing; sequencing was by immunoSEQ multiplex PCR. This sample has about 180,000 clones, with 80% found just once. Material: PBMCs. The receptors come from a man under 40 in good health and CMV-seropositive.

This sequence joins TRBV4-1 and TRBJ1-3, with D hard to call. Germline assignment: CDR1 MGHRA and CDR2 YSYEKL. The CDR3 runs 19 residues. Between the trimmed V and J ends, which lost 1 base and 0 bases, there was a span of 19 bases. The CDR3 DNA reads TGCGCCAGCAGCCAAGTAGGGAGGGATTGGCATATCTCTGGAAACACCATATATTTT. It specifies CASSQVGRDWHISGNTIYF.

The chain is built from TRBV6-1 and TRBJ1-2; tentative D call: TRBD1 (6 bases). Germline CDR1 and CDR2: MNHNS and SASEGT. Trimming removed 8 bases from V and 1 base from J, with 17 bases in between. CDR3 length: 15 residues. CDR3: CASGFNSDSNYGYTF. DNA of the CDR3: TGTGCCAGCGGATTTAATTCGGACAGTAACTATGGCTACACCTTC.

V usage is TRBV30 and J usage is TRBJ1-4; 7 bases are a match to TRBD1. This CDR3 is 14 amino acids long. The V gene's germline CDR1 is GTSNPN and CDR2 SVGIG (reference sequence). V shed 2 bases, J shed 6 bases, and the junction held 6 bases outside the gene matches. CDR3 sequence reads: CAWSMTGYDEKLFF. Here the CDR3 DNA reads TGTGCCTGGAGTATGACAGGGTACGATGAAAAACTGTTTTTT.

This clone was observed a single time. The CDR3 region is CASSLGLRRDYGYTF. The CDR3 DNA is TGTGCCAGCAGCTTGGGTTTAAGGCGGGACTATGGCTACACCTTC. The chain has TRBV5-5 and TRBJ1-2; D is uncertain. Germline assignment: CDR1 SGHKS and CDR2 YYEKEE (reference sequence). Trimming took 0 bases from V and 3 from J, leaving 12 bases between them. This CDR3 is built from 15 residues.

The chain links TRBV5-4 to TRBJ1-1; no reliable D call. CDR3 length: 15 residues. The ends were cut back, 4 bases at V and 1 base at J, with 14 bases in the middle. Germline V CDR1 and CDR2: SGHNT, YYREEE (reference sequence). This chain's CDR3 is CASSPTQAPNTEAFF. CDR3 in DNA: TGTGCCAGCAGCCCGACACAAGCCCCGAACACTGAAGCTTTCTTT.

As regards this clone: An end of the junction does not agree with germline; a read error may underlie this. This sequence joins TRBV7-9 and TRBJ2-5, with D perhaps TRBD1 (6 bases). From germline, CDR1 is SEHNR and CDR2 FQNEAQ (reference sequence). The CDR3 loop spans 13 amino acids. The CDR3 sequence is CASRPNREETQHF. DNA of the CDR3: TGTGCCAGCAGGCCAAACAGGGAAGAGACCCAGCACTTC.

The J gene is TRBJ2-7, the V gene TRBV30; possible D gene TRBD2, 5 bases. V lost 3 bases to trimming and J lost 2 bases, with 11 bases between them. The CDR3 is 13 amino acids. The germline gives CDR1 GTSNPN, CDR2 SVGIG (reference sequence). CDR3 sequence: CAWRGSAPYEQYF. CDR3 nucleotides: TGTGCCTGGAGGGGGAGCGCCCCCTACGAGCAGTACTTC.

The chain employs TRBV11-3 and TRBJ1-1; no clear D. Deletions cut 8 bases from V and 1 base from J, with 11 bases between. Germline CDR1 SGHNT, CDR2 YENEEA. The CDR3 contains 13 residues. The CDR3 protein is CASGPTSNTEAFF. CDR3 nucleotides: TGTGCCAGCGGCCCCACATCGAACACTGAAGCTTTCTTT. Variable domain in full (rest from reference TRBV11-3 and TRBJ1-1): EAGVVQSPRYKIIEKKQPVAFWCNPISGHNTLYWYLQNLGQGPELLIRYENEEAVDDSQLPKDRFSAERLKGVDSTLKIQPAELGDSAVYLCASGPTSNTEAFFGQGTRLTVV.

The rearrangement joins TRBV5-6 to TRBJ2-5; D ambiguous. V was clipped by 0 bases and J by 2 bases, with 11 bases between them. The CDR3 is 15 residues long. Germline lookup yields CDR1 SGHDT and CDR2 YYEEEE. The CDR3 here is CASSLALAGQETQYF. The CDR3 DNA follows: TGTGCCAGCAGCTTGGCTTTGGCAGGACAAGAGACCCAGTACTTC. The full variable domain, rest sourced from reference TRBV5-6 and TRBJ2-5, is DAGVTQSPTHLIKTRGQQVTLRCSPKSGHDTVSWYQQALGQGPQFIFQYYEEEERQRGNFPDRFSGHQFPNYSSELNVNALLLGDSALYLCASSLALAGQETQYFGPGTRLLVL.

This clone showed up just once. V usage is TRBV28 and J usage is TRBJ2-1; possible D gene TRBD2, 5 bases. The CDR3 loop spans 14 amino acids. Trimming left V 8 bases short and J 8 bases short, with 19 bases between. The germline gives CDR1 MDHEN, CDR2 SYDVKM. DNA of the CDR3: TGTGCCAGCGGCCTTTCGTATAGGAGGCATGAGCAGTTCTTC. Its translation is CASGLSYRRHEQFF.

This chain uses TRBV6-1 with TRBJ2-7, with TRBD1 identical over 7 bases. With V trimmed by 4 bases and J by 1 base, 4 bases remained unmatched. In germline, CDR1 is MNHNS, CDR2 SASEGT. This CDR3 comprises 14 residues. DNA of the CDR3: TGTGCCAGCAGTGGGCTGACAGGGTCCTACGAGCAGTACTTC. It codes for CASSGLTGSYEQYF.

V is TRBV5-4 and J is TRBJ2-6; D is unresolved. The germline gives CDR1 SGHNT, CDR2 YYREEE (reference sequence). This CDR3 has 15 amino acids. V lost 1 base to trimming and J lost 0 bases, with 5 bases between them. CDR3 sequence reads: CASSLLASGANVLTF. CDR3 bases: TGTGCCAGCAGCTTGTTGGCCTCTGGGGCCAACGTCCTGACTTTC.

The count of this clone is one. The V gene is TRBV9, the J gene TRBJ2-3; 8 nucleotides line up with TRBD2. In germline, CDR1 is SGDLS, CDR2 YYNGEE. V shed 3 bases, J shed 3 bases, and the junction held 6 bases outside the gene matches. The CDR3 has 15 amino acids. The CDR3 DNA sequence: TGTGCCAGCAGCGCCCGGGGGGGATCAACAGATACGCAGTATTTT. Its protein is CASSARGGSTDTQYF.

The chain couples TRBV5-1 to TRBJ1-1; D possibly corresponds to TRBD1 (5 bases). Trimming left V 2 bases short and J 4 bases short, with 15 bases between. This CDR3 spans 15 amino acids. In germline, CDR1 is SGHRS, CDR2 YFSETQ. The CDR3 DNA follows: TGCGCCAGCAGCTTTGACCAGGGTTTTGGCACTGAAGCTTTCTTT. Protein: CASSFDQGFGTEAFF.

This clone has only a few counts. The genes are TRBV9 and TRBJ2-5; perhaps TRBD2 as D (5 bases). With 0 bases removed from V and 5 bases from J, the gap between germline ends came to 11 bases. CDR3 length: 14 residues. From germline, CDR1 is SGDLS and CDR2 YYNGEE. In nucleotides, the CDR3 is TGTGCCAGCAGCGTAGGCAGCGGAGGTGAGACCCAGTACTTC. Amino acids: CASSVGSGGETQYF.

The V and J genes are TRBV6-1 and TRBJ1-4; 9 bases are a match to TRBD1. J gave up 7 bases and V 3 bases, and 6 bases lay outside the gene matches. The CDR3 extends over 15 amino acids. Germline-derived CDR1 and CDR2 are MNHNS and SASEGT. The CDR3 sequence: CASSEGGQGGEKLFF. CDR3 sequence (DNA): TGTGCCAGCAGTGAGGGGGGACAGGGCGGTGAAAAACTGTTTTTT.

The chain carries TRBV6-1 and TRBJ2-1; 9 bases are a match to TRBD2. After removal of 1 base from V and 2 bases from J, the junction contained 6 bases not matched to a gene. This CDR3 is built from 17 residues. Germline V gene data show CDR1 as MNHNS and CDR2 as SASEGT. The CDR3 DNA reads TGTGCCAGCAGTGAAGAGCTATTAGCGGGGGCCTACAATGAGCAGTTCTTC. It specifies CASSEELLAGAYNEQFF.

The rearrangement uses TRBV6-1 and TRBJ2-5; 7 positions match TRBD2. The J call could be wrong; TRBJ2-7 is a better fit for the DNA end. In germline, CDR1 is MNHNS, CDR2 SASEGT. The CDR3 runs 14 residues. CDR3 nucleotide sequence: TGTGCCAGCAGGCGGGACTATGAAACCTACGAGCAGTACTTC. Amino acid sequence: CASRRDYETYEQYF.

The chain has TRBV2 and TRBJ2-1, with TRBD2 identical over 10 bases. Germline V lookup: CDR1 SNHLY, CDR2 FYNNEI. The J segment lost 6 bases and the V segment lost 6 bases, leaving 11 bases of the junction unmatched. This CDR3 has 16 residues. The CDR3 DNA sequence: TGTGCCAGCAGCCGGAGGGCTAGCGGGAGTACCAATGAGCAGTTCTTC. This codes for CASSRRASGSTNEQFF.

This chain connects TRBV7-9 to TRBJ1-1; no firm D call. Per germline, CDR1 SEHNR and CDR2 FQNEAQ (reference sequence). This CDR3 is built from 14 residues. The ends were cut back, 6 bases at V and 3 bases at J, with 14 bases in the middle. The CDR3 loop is CASSIVGPYTEAFF. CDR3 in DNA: TGTGCCAGCAGTATAGTGGGCCCCTACACTGAAGCTTTCTTT. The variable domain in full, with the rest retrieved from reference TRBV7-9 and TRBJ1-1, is DTGVSQNPRHKITKRGQNVTFRCDPISEHNRLYWYRQTLGQGPEFLTYFQNEAQLEKSRLLSDRFSAERPKGSFSTLEIQRTEQGDSAMYLCASSIVGPYTEAFFGQGTRLTVV.

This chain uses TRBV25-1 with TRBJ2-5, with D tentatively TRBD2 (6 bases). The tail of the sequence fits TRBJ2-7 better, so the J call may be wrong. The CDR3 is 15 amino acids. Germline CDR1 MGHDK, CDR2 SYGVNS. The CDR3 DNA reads TGTGCCAGCAGTGACCCGGGACTTCAAAGCTACGAGCAGTACTTC. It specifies CASSDPGLQSYEQYF.

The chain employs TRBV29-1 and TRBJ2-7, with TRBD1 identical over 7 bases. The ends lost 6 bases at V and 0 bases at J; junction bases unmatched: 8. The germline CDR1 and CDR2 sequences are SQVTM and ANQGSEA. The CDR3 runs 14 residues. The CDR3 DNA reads TGCAGCGTCGCCGGGACAGAAAGCTCCTACGAGCAGTACTTC. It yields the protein CSVAGTESSYEQYF.

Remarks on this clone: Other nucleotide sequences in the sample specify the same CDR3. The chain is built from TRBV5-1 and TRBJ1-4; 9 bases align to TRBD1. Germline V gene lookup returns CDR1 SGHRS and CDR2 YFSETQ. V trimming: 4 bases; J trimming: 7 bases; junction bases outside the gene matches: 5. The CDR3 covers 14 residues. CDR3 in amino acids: CASSTGQGSEKLFF. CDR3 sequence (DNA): TGCGCCAGCAGCACGGGACAGGGAAGTGAAAAACTGTTTTTT.

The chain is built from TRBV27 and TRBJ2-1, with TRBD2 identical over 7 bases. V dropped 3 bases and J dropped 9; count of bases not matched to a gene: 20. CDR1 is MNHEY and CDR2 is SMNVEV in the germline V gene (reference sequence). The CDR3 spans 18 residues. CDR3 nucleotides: TGTGCCAGCAGTTTTTATAGCAGGGACTATATCAAATCGAGTGAGCAGTTCTTC. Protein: CASSFYSRDYIKSSEQFF.

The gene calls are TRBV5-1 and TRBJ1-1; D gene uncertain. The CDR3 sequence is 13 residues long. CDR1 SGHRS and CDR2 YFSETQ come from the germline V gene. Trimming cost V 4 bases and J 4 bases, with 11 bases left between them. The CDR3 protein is CASSQTTGTEAFF. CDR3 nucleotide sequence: TGCGCCAGCAGCCAAACAACGGGCACTGAAGCTTTCTTT.

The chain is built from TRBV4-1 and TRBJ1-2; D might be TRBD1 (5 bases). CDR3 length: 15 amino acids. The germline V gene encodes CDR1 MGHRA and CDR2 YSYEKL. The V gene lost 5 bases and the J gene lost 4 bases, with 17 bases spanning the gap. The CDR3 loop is CASSAQAVLGYGYTF. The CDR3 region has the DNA TGCGCCAGCAGCGCACAGGCGGTGCTAGGCTATGGCTACACCTTC.

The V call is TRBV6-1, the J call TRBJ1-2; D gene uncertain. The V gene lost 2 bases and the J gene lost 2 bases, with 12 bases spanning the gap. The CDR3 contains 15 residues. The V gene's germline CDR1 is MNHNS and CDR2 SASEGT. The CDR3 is CASSELRSLNYGYTF. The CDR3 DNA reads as TGTGCCAGCAGTGAACTCCGCAGTTTGAACTATGGCTACACCTTC.

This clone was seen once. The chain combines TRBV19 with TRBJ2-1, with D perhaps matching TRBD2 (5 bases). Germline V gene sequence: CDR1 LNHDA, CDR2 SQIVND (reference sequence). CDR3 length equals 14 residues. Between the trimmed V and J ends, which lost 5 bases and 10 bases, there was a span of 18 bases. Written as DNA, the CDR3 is TGTGCCAGTAGTCGGCGGACTTATGGGGAGGAGCAGTTCTTC. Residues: CASSRRTYGEEQFF.

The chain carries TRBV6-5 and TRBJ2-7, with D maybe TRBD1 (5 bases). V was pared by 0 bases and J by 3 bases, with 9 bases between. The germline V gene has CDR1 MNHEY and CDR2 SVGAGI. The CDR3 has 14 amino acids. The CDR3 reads CASSYSRQNYEQYF. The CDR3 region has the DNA TGTGCCAGCAGTTACTCGCGACAGAACTACGAGCAGTACTTC.

This chain's CDR3 is CASSETSGGGTDTQYF. CDR3 nucleotides: TGCGCCAGCAGCGAGACTAGCGGGGGGGGCACAGATACGCAGTATTTT. The chain links TRBV5-1 to TRBJ2-3; 14 positions agree with TRBD2. With V trimmed by 4 bases and J by 1 base, 2 bases remained unmatched. Germline V gene data show CDR1 as SGHRS and CDR2 as YFSETQ. This CDR3 spans 16 amino acids. The whole variable domain, filled in from reference TRBV5-1 and TRBJ2-3, reads KAGVTQTPRYLIKTRGQQVTLSCSPISGHRSVSWYQQTPGQGLQFLFEYFSETQRNKGNFPGRFSGRQFSNSRSEMNVSTLELGDSALYLCASSETSGGGTDTQYFGPGTRLTVL.